This T cell receptor (beta chain) was recovered during a study of T cell repertoires in cytomegalovirus infection. Study results and limitations: Clonotypes of TCR beta that were HLA-C-restricted and CMV-specific dominated the ex vivo response.

MiXCR was run by TCRdb on the reads, yielding one entry per CDR3 protein. The data show roughly 100,000 distinct CDR3 sequences, approximately 16% seen once. This CDR3 has 16 amino acids. V lost 6 bases to trimming and J lost 7 bases, with 24 bases between them. Germline assignment: CDR1 SGHVT and CDR2 SQSDAQ. The count of this clonotype is one. Its matching antigen is unknown. Input material: PBMCs. The V and J genes are TRBV7-4 and TRBJ2-5; tentative D call: TRBD1 (5 bases). This sequence originates from a human donor in good health (CMV status not recorded). Some clones in this sample may be carry-over from other donors' samples. CDR3 in DNA: TGTGCCAGCAGTTTACCACTTCCGGACAAAGGCGGGACCCAGTACTTC. Translated: CASSLPLPDKGGTQYF.